This entry describes one T cell receptor (beta chain). Antigen unknown. The sample comes from a study of cytomegalovirus exposure and HLA in healthy donors. Study-level findings and limits: Usually a TCR sequence was rare, but some public TCRs were found in many donors. Differences between HLA loci emerged in a later analysis of TCR association rates, with DRB1 most and HLA-C fewest.

Vbeta (60) and Jbeta (13) primers were used in the PCR. This table comes from immunoSEQ multiplex PCR, and its TCRdb copy is limited to in-frame clones, with some not included. Of 100,000 to 150,000 clones in the sample, approximately 80% are singletons; the top ten hold 1.9%. The CDR3 is 14 residues long. CDR1 SQVTM and CDR2 ANQGSEA come from the germline V gene. The trim removed 3 bases at V and 2 bases at J, leaving 6 bases unmatched. The clonotype originates from a man aged 45-60 years in good health and CMV-seronegative. The chain links TRBV29-1 to TRBJ1-1, with 7 bases that match TRBD1. Sequenced: PBMCs. CDR3 residues: CSVERGPRNTEAFF. The CDR3 bases are TGCAGCGTTGAGAGGGGGCCGAGAAACACTGAAGCTTTCTTT.